Sequencing of this T cell receptor (beta chain) was carried out in a study of T cells in Graves' hyperthyroidism and ophthalmopathy. Amplification of TCR beta CDR3 regions was performed using RNA transcripts as template. TCR CDR3 regions were first amplified by RT-PCR with HTBI primers. In TCRdb, the multiplex PCR reads were re-called with MiXCR into one record per CDR3 protein. The sample contains about 700,000 distinct CDR3 sequences, approximately 14% of which appear only once. Looked up from germline, CDR1 is SEHNR and CDR2 is FQNEAQ (reference sequence). Trimming shortened V by 11 bases and J by 1 base, and 8 bases separated the two germline ends. This CDR3 is 11 amino acids long. This clonotype was counted ten times or more.

The clonotype originates from a young woman with Graves' hyperthyroidism. V usage is TRBV7-9 and J usage is TRBJ1-1, with D possibly TRBD1 on 5 matching bases. Sample: blood. CDR3 residues: CAGDRNTEAFF. As DNA, the CDR3 is TGTGCCGGCGACAGGAACACTGAAGCTTTCTTT.